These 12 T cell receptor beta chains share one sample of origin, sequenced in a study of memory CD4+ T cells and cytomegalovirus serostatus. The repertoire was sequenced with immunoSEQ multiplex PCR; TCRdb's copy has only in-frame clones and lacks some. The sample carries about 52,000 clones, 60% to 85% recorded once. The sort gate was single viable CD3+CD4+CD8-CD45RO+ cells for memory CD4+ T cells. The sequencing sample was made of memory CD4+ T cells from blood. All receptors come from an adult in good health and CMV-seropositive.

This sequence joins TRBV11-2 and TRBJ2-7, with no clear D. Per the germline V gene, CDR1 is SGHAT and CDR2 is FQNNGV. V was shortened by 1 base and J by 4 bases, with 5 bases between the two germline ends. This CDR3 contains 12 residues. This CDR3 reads CASSLVTYEQYF. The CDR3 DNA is TGTGCCAGCAGCTTAGTTACTTACGAGCAGTACTTC.

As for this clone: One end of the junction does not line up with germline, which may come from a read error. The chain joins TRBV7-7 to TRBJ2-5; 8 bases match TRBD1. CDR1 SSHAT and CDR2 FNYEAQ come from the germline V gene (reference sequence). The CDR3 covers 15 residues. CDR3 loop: CASSLGQGFQETQYF. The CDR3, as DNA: TGTGCTAGCAGCTTAGGACAGGGATTTCAAGAGACCCAGTACTTC.

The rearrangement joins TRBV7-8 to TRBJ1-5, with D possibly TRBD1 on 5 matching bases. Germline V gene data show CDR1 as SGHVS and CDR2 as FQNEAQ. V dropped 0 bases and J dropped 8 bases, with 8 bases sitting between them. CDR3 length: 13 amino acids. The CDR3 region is CASSLAGREPQHF. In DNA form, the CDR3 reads TGTGCCAGCAGCTTAGCGGGCAGGGAGCCCCAGCATTTT.

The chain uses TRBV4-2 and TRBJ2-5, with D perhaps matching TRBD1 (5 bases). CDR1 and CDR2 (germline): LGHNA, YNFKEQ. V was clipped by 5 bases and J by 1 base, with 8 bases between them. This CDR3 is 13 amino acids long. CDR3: CASSWQGQETQYF. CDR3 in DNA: TGTGCCAGCAGCTGGCAGGGCCAAGAGACCCAGTACTTC.

The CDR3 reads CASRGRSNEQFF. The CDR3 nucleotides read TGTGCCAGCAGGGGGAGGTCCAATGAGCAGTTCTTC. The chain is built from TRBV6-1 and TRBJ2-1, with D maybe TRBD2 (6 bases). V lost 6 bases and J 6 bases, leaving 9 bases between the germline ends. Germline V gene data show CDR1 as MNHNS and CDR2 as SASEGT. The CDR3 contains 12 residues.

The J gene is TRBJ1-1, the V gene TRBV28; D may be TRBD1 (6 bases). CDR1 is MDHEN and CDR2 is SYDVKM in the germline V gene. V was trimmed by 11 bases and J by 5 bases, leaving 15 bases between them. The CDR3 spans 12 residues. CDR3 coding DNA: TGTGCCTCATACACAGGGCTGACTGAAGCTTTCTTT. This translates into CASYTGLTEAFF.

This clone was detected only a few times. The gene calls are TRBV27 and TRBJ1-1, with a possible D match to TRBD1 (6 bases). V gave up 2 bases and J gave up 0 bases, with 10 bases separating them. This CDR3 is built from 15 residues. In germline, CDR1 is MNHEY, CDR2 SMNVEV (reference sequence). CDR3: CASSLKTGMNTEAFF. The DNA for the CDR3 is TGTGCCAGCAGTTTAAAAACAGGGATGAACACTGAAGCTTTCTTT.

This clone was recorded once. The CDR3 loop is CASAADRGRRYEQYF. Here the CDR3 DNA reads TGTGCCAGCGCTGCCGACAGGGGGCGACGGTACGAGCAGTACTTC. The rearrangement uses TRBV6-5 and TRBJ2-7; TRBD1 aligns across 10 bases. This CDR3 has 15 amino acids. The junction had 11 bases not matched to a gene; V was cut back by 8 bases and J by 4 bases. In germline, CDR1 is MNHEY, CDR2 SVGAGI.

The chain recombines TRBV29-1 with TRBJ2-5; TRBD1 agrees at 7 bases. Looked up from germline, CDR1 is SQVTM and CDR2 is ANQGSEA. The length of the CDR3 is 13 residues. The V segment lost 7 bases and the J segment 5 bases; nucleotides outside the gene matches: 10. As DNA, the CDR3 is TGCAGCGCCCAGACAGGGTCGAGCGAGACCCAGTACTTC. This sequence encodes CSAQTGSSETQYF.

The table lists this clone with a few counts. The CDR3: CASSLVALAYEQYF. DNA for the CDR3: TGTGCCAGCAGCCTGGTGGCTCTGGCTTACGAGCAGTACTTC. The gene calls are TRBV7-8 and TRBJ2-7, with D unresolved. The CDR3 is made up of 14 amino acids. Trimming left V 5 bases short and J 4 bases short, with 15 bases between. The germline gives CDR1 SGHVS, CDR2 FQNEAQ.

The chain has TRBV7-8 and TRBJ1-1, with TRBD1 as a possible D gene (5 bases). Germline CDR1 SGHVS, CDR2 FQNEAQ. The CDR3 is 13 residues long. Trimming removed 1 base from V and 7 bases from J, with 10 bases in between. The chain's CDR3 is CASSLVYRGEAFF. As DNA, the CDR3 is TGTGCCAGCAGCTTAGTGTATAGGGGTGAAGCTTTCTTT.

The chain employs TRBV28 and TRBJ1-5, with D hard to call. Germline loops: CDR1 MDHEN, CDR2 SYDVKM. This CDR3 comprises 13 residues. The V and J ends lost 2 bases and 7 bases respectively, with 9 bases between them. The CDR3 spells CASSLGVNQPQHF. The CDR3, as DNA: TGTGCCAGCAGTTTAGGGGTGAACCAGCCCCAGCATTTT.